The clone carrying this T cell receptor beta chain has just a few counts. The antigen is not known. This entry is derived from a study of cytomegalovirus exposure and HLA in healthy donors. Whole-study results and caveats: Later work found that TCR association rates differed between HLA loci; DRB1 had the most and HLA-C the fewest. An analysis was carried out later, and it reportedly showed fewer N-insertions in an Asian-associated ancestry cluster than the 666-donor mean. Listed as cytomegalovirus-associated were 170 or so TCR beta chains. HLA alleles showed associations with around 15,000 TCR beta sequences in a later analysis, at a 0.05 false discovery rate.

Primers: 60 Vbeta forward and 13 Jbeta reverse. Here immunoSEQ multiplex PCR was the method, and the copy in TCRdb shows in-frame clones only, minus some. The repertoire has around 99,000 clones, more than 70% of them found once; the top ten carry roughly 8.2%. The CDR3 contains 15 residues. The V end lost 1 base, the J end lost 6 bases, and 12 bases lay between the germline ends. The germline V gene has CDR1 SGHTA and CDR2 FQGNSA. The V and J genes are TRBV7-2 and TRBJ2-2; no firm D call. What was sequenced was PBMCs. The sequence derives from a man aged 30 to 45 in good health and CMV-seronegative. The CDR3 is CASSLVGILSGELFF. Here the CDR3 DNA reads TGTGCCAGCAGCTTAGTGGGCATTTTGTCCGGGGAGCTGTTTTTT.